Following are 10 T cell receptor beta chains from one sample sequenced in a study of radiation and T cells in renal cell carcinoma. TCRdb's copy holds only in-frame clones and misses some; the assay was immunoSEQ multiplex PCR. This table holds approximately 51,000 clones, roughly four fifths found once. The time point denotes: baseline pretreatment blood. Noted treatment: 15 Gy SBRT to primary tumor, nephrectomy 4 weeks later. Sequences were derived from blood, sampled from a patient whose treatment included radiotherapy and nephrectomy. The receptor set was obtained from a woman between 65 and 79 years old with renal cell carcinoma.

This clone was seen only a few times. Written as DNA, the CDR3 is TGCGCCAGCAGCCAAGATGGGACAGATAATGAAAAACTGTTTTTT. Residues: CASSQDGTDNEKLFF. The rearrangement uses TRBV4-1 and TRBJ1-4; 7 nucleotides line up with TRBD1. The CDR3 loop spans 15 amino acids. Germline-derived CDR1 and CDR2 are MGHRA and YSYEKL. After removal of 0 bases from V and 4 bases from J, the junction contained 2 bases not matched to a gene.

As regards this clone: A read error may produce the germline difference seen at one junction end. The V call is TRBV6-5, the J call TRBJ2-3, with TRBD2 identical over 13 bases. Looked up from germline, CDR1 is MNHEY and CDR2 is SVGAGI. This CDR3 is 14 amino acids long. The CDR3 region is CASRPGLAGLGEVF. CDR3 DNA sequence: TGTGCCAGCAGGCCGGGACTAGCGGGGTTGGGCGAGGTTTTT.

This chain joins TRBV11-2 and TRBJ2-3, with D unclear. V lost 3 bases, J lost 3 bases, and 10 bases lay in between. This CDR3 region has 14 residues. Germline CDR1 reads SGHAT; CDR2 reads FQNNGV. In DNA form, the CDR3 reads TGTGCCAGCAGCTTTGTAACCTCGACAGATACGCAGTATTTT. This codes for CASSFVTSTDTQYF.

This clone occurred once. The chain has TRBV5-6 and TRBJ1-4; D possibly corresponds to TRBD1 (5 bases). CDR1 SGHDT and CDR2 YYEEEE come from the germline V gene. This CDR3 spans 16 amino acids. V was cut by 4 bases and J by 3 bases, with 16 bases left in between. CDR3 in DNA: TGTGCCAGCAGCATCCAACGACAGACTTCTAATGAAAAACTGTTTTTT. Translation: CASSIQRQTSNEKLFF.

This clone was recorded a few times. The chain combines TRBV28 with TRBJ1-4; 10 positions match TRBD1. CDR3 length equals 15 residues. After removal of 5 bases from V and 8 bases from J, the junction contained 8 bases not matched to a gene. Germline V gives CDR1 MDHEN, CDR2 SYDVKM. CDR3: CASSRGTGAGEKLFF. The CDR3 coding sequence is TGTGCCAGCAGTAGGGGGACAGGGGCAGGGGAAAAACTGTTTTTT.

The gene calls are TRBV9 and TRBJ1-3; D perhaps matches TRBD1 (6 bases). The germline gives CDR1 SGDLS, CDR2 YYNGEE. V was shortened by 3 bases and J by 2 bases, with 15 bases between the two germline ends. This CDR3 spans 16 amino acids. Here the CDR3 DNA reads TGTGCCAGCAGCGCCTCTAGGGGGGCCCCTGGAAACACCATATATTTT. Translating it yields CASSASRGAPGNTIYF.

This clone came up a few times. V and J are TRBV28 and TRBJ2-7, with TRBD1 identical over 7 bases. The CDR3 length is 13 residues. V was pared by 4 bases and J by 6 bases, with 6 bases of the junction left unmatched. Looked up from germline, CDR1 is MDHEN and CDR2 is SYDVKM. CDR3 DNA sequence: TGTGCCAGCAGTTGGGACAGTCTTGGCGAGCAGTACTTC. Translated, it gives CASSWDSLGEQYF.

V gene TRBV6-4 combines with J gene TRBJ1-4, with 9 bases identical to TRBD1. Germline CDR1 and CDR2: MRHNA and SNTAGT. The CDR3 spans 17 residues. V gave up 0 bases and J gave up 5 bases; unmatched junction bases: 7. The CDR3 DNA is TGTGCCAGCAGTGACTCGCGGTGGACAGGGGAGAATGAAAAACTGTTTTTT. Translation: CASSDSRWTGENEKLFF.

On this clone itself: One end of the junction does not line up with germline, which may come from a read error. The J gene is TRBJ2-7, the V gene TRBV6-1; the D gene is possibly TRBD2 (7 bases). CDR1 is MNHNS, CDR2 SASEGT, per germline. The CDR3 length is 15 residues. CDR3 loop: CASSELLGGAYEQYF. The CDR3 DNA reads TGTGCCAGCAGTGAATTGTTGGGGGGGGCCTATGAGCAGTACTTC.

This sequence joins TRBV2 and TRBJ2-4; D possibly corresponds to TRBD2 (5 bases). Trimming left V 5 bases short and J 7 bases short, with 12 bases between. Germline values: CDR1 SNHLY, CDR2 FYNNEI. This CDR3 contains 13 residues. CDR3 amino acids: CASSTGSGNIQYF. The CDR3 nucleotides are TGTGCCAGCAGTACGGGGTCGGGGAACATTCAGTACTTC. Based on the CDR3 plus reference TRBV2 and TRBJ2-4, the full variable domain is EPEVTQTPSHQVTQMGQEVILRCVPISNHLYFYWYRQILGQKVEFLVSFYNNEISEKSEIFDDQFSVERPDGSNFTLKIRSTKLEDSAMYFCASSTGSGNIQYFGAGTRLSVL.